The 19 T cell receptor beta chains below were found in one sample sequenced in a study of blood T cell repertoires in COVID-19. Here immunoSEQ multiplex PCR was the method, and the copy in TCRdb shows in-frame clones only, minus some. The sample carries 300,000 to 350,000 clones, around nine tenths recorded once. Sequencing input: peripheral blood. The receptors derive from a woman between 18 and 30 years old who had recovered from COVID-19.

The rearrangement joins TRBV6-5 to TRBJ1-1, with D maybe TRBD1 (5 bases). The CDR3 is 15 amino acids. V dropped 7 bases and J dropped 6 bases, with 21 bases sitting between them. Germline V gene data show CDR1 as MNHEY and CDR2 as SVGAGI. The CDR3 here is CASNFIFGQGPEAFF. The CDR3 DNA reads as TGTGCCAGCAACTTTATATTTGGTCAGGGTCCTGAAGCTTTCTTT.

In regard to this clone: This sample also contains other DNA sequences that code for the same CDR3. V usage is TRBV13 and J usage is TRBJ1-1; D possibly corresponds to TRBD1 (6 bases). V shed 1 base and J shed 3 bases, with 9 bases lying between them. Germline assignment: CDR1 PRHDT and CDR2 FYEKMQ (reference sequence). The CDR3 covers 14 residues. DNA of the CDR3: TGTGCCAGCAGCTTAGAGGGGGGGTACACTGAAGCTTTCTTT. Its protein is CASSLEGGYTEAFF.

The V gene is TRBV4-1, the J gene TRBJ2-1, with TRBD2 identical over 7 bases. V was clipped by 3 bases and J by 0 bases; unmatched bases: 5. The CDR3 sequence is 16 residues long. CDR1 MGHRA and CDR2 YSYEKL come from the germline V gene. CDR3 bases: TGCGCCAGCAGCCAGGGGGAGGGTGACTCCTACAATGAGCAGTTCTTC. Translating it yields CASSQGEGDSYNEQFF.

The V call is TRBV6-2 or TRBV6-3, the J call TRBJ2-7, with TRBD2 identical over 10 bases. The length of the CDR3 is 18 residues. The trim removed 5 bases at V and 0 bases at J, leaving 13 bases unmatched. The germline V gene encodes CDR1 MNHEY and CDR2 SVGEGT. CDR3 in amino acids: CASSHLAPSGSPSYEQYV. CDR3 DNA: TGTGCCAGCAGTCACCTCGCCCCTAGCGGGAGTCCCTCCTACGAGCAGTACGTC.

The rearrangement uses TRBV2 and TRBJ1-1; D unclear. The CDR3 runs to 14 residues. V was trimmed by 3 bases and J by 1 base, leaving 9 bases between them. Germline lookup yields CDR1 SNHLY and CDR2 FYNNEI. CDR3 in amino acids: CASSDIRGNTEAFF. The DNA for the CDR3 is TGTGCCAGCAGTGATATTCGGGGGAACACTGAAGCTTTCTTT. The whole variable domain, filled in from reference TRBV2 and TRBJ1-1, reads EPEVTQTPSHQVTQMGQEVILRCVPISNHLYFYWYRQILGQKVEFLVSFYNNEISEKSEIFDDQFSVERPDGSNFTLKIRSTKLEDSAMYFCASSDIRGNTEAFFGQGTRLTVV.

The V and J genes are TRBV27 and TRBJ2-3; the D gene is possibly TRBD2 (6 bases). The V gene's germline CDR1 is MNHEY and CDR2 SMNVEV (reference sequence). The CDR3 runs 18 residues. V was clipped by 2 bases and J by 4 bases, with 22 bases between them. The CDR3 region has the DNA TGTGCCAGCAGTTTAAGGCCCGCCAGGATAGCGGACCCAGATACGCAGTATTTT. Its protein product is CASSLRPARIADPDTQYF.

V and J are TRBV7-9 and TRBJ2-1; 7 nucleotides match TRBD2. V was pared by 7 bases and J by 0 bases, with 21 bases of the junction left unmatched. Germline values: CDR1 SEHNR, CDR2 FQNEAQ (reference sequence). This CDR3 is 20 amino acids long. CDR3 protein: CASTGGGGAGQRASYNEQFF. DNA of the CDR3: TGTGCCAGCACCGGGGGTGGAGGAGCGGGGCAACGAGCCTCCTACAATGAGCAGTTCTTC.

The rearrangement joins TRBV5-4 to TRBJ1-1; 9 bases agree with TRBD1. V dropped 4 bases and J dropped 9; count of bases not matched to a gene: 10. The CDR3 covers 14 residues. Germline assignment: CDR1 SGHNT and CDR2 YYREEE (reference sequence). The CDR3 DNA follows: TGTGCCAGCAGCCCATGGGGACAGGGAGGTAAAGCTTTCTTT. Translated, it gives CASSPWGQGGKAFF.

The chain employs TRBV15 and TRBJ1-2; weak D call: TRBD1 (6 bases). The CDR3 runs 11 residues. V shed 8 bases and J shed 8 bases, with 12 bases lying between them. Germline CDR1 LNHNV, CDR2 YYDKDF (reference sequence). The CDR3 spells CATRGAWGYTF. In nucleotides, the CDR3 is TGTGCCACCCGGGGGGCGTGGGGCTACACCTTC.

The rearrangement links TRBV30 to TRBJ1-5; tentative D call: TRBD1 (6 bases). V gave up 1 base and J gave up 4 bases, with 14 bases separating them. CDR1 is GTSNPN and CDR2 is SVGIG in the germline V gene (reference sequence). This CDR3 has 15 amino acids. This CDR3 reads CAWSGRGGLNQPQHF. The CDR3 region has the DNA TGTGCCTGGAGTGGAAGGGGGGGGCTGAATCAGCCCCAGCATTTT.

The chain links TRBV7-8 to TRBJ1-6; no definite D call. Trimming cost V 0 bases and J 8 bases, with 14 bases left between them. Germline V lookup: CDR1 SGHVS, CDR2 FQNEAQ. CDR3 length: 16 amino acids. The CDR3 coding sequence is TGTGCCAGCAGCTTAGCTGTCGACACGAGTTATTCACCCCTCCACTTT. Translating gives CASSLAVDTSYSPLHF.

The V call is TRBV11-2, the J call TRBJ2-1, with 10 bases that match TRBD2. Germline CDR1 SGHAT, CDR2 FQNNGV. The V gene end was trimmed by 6 bases and the J gene end by 14 bases; junction bases not matched to a gene: 10. The CDR3 extends over 13 amino acids. The CDR3 DNA sequence: TGTGCCAGCAGTCCTTTCCTAGCGGGAGTCAAGTTCTTC. Protein product: CASSPFLAGVKFF. Using reference TRBV11-2 and TRBJ2-1 for the parts outside the CDR3, the full variable domain is EAGVAQSPRYKIIEKRQSVAFWCNPISGHATLYWYQQILGQGPKLLIQFQNNGVVDDSQLPKDRFSAERLKGVDSTLKIQPAKLEDSAVYLCASSPFLAGVKFFGPGTRLTVL.

This clone showed up just a few times. The chain carries TRBV4-3 and TRBJ2-1, with TRBD2 matching over 7 bases. Germline CDR1 is LGHNA and CDR2 is YSLEER. V gave up 2 bases and J gave up 3 bases; unmatched junction bases: 4. The CDR3 length is 15 residues. Written as DNA, the CDR3 is TGCGCCAGCAGCCAACGGGGGGTACGCTACAATGAGCAGTTCTTC. Amino acids: CASSQRGVRYNEQFF.

The V call is TRBV6-2 or TRBV6-3, the J call TRBJ2-7; D is possibly TRBD1 (6 bases). The CDR3 totals 13 residues. With 6 bases removed from V and 3 bases from J, the gap between germline ends came to 12 bases. Germline CDR1 reads MNHEY; CDR2 reads SVGEGT. Here the CDR3 DNA reads TGTGCCAGCAGCTCCAGGACAGTCTACGAGCAGTACGTC. This sequence encodes CASSSRTVYEQYV.

The gene calls are TRBV5-1 and TRBJ2-1; 10 bases match TRBD2. The CDR3 contains 15 residues. Germline V gene lookup returns CDR1 SGHRS and CDR2 YFSETQ. Unmatched junction bases numbered 11, after V lost 7 bases and J lost 7 bases. In nucleotides, the CDR3 is TGCGCCAGCCACGAGTCGCTAGCGGGAGTGAATGAGCAGTTCTTC. This codes for CASHESLAGVNEQFF.

The rearrangement uses TRBV6-2 or TRBV6-3 and TRBJ1-5; 7 nucleotides align to TRBD1. V shed 2 bases and J 0 bases; nucleotides not matched to a gene: 10. The germline V gene has CDR1 MNHEY and CDR2 SVGEGT. This CDR3 region has 18 residues. CDR3 sequence (DNA): TGTGCCAGCAGTTACGTGGCAGGGGGAACCTATAGCAATCAGCCCCAGCATTTT. It is translated as CASSYVAGGTYSNQPQHF.

Only one count was recorded for this clone. V is TRBV19 and J is TRBJ1-1; perhaps TRBD1 as D (6 bases). Trimming removed 5 bases from V and 1 base from J, with 17 bases in between. The CDR3 length is 16 residues. In germline, CDR1 is LNHDA, CDR2 SQIVND (reference sequence). The CDR3 nucleotides are TGTGCCAGTAGTCTTAAGTTCGCCAGGGGGAACACTGAAGCTTTCTTT. The encoded protein is CASSLKFARGNTEAFF.

DNA for the CDR3: TGTGCCAGCAGTTTAGGACTATCGCGGACCCAGTACTTC. Protein: CASSLGLSRTQYF. The rearrangement links TRBV12-3 or TRBV12-4 to TRBJ2-5; D possibly corresponds to TRBD2 (5 bases). This CDR3 spans 13 amino acids. Trimming took 1 base from V and 7 from J, leaving 10 bases between them.

The gene calls are TRBV4-3 and TRBJ1-2; TRBD1 matches at 7 bases. This CDR3 region has 14 residues. Germline V CDR1 and CDR2: LGHNA, YSLEER. J gave up 4 bases and V 0 bases, and 2 bases lay outside the gene matches. The CDR3 DNA follows: TGCGCCAGCAGCCAAGATCGGGACAGCTATGGCTACACCTTC. This codes for CASSQDRDSYGYTF.